Following are 6 T cell receptor beta chains from one sample sequenced in a study of T cell responses to AZD1222 COVID-19 vaccine. Using immunoSEQ multiplex PCR, the repertoire was profiled, and TCRdb retains in-frame clones only, with some absent. This table holds about 73,000 clones, roughly 89% found once. Specimen: peripheral blood, collected 28 days after the second AZD1222 dose. Receptors originate from an adult who received the AZD1222 COVID-19 vaccine.

The J gene is TRBJ1-4, the V gene TRBV4-2; D call uncertain. The CDR3 contains 14 residues. V lost 0 bases to trimming and J lost 11 bases, with 13 bases between them. Germline V gives CDR1 LGHNA, CDR2 YNFKEQ. This CDR3 is CASSQDESGWKLFF. The DNA for the CDR3 is TGTGCCAGCAGCCAAGATGAATCGGGGTGGAAACTGTTTTTT.

This chain links TRBV18 with TRBJ2-7; the match to TRBD1 covers 8 bases. The CDR3 totals 12 residues. Germline V gives CDR1 KGHSH, CDR2 LQKENI. Losses at the gene ends were 5 bases for V and 9 bases for J; bases not matched to a gene: 6. CDR3 sequence: CASSSDRDWQYF. Written as DNA, the CDR3 is TGTGCCAGCTCATCGGACAGGGATTGGCAGTACTTC.

This clone was found once. The chain recombines TRBV15 with TRBJ1-2; no clear D gene. This CDR3 has 13 amino acids. CDR1 is LNHNV and CDR2 is YYDKDF in the germline V gene (reference sequence). V lost 3 bases and J lost 3, with 8 bases in between. The CDR3 DNA reads as TGTGCCACCAGCAGGGACCTTGACTATGGCTACACCTTC. Residues: CATSRDLDYGYTF.

Worth noting for this clone: The germline gene is not matched at one end of the junction; a read error may be the cause. The gene calls are TRBV11-1 and TRBJ2-7; D possibly matches TRBD1 or TRBD2 (5 bases each). The germline V gene has CDR1 SGHAT and CDR2 FQDESV (reference sequence). The CDR3 loop spans 15 amino acids. The CDR3: CASSIAWDGTYEQYF. CDR3 in DNA: TGTGCCAGCAGCATAGCTTGGGACGGCACCTACGAGCAGTACTTC. Drawing the rest from reference TRBV11-1 and TRBJ2-7, the complete variable domain is EAEVAQSPRYKITEKSQAVAFWCDPISGHATLYWYRQILGQGPELLVQFQDESVVDDSQLPKDRFSAERLKGVDSTLKIQPAELGDSAMYLCASSIAWDGTYEQYFGPGTRLTVT.

This clone has a single count. V and J are TRBV9 and TRBJ2-1; the D is unclear. The V end lost 6 bases, the J end lost 9 bases, and 19 bases lay between the germline ends. Germline assignment: CDR1 SGDLS and CDR2 YYNGEE. The CDR3 spans 14 residues. The chain's CDR3 is CASTPNPVVSEQFF. The CDR3 DNA reads TGTGCCAGCACCCCGAACCCGGTGGTGAGTGAGCAGTTCTTC.

The rearrangement links TRBV6-2 or TRBV6-3 to TRBJ2-5; D not certain. This CDR3 has 12 residues. Germline V lookup: CDR1 MNHEY, CDR2 SVGEGT. Trimming took 5 bases from V and 5 from J, leaving 9 bases between them. CDR3 in DNA: TGTGCCAGCAGTAGATCCGCCGAGACCCAGTACTTC. This sequence encodes CASSRSAETQYF.